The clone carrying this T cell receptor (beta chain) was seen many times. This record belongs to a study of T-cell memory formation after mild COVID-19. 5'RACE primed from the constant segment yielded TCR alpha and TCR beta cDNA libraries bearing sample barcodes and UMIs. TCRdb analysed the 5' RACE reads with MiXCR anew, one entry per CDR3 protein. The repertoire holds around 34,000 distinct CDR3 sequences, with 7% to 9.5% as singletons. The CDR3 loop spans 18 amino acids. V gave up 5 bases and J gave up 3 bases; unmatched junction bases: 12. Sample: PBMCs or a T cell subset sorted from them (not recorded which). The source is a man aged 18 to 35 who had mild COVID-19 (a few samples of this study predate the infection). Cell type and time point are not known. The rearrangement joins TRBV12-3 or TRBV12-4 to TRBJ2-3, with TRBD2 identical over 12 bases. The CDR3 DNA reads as TGTGCCAGCAGTCGCGACTGGGCTAGCGGGGGGGCTACAGATACGCAGTATTTT. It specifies CASSRDWASGGATDTQYF.